This TCR beta chain was identified in a study of blood T cells in healthy people across ages. It was with a sample-barcoded 5' primer and a J-beta primer mix that a second PCR of roughly 7 to 12 cycles was run. TCRdb recomputed calls from the 5' RACE reads with MiXCR, one row per CDR3 protein. The table has about 580,000 distinct CDR3 sequences, 45% to 55% seen once; the top ten hold about 22%. The germline V and J ends were trimmed by 5 bases and 9 bases, with 14 bases remaining between them. CDR3 size: 13 residues. The sequence derives from a man older than 75 in good health. The sample taken for sequencing was blood. The chain recombines TRBV12-3 or TRBV12-4 with TRBJ2-1; D is uncertain. The CDR3: CASSHPVGSEQFF. Written as DNA, the CDR3 is TGTGCCAGCAGTCATCCCGTGGGTAGTGAGCAGTTCTTC.